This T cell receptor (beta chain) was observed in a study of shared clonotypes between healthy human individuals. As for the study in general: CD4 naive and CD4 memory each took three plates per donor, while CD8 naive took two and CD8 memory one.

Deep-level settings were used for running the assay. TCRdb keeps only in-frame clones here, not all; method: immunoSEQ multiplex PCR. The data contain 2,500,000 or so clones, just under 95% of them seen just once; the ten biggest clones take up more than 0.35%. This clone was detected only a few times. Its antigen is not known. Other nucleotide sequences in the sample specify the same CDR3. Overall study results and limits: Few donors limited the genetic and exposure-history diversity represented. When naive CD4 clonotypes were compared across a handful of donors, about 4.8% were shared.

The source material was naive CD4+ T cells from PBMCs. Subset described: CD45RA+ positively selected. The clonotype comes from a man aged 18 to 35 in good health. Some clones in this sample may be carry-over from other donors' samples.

CDR3: CASSLGGDTQYF. Here the CDR3 DNA reads TGTGCCAGCAGTTTAGGGGGAGATACGCAGTATTTT. The chain has TRBV28 and TRBJ2-3, with D tentatively TRBD1 or TRBD2 (5 bases each). Germline V gives CDR1 MDHEN, CDR2 SYDVKM. Trimming stripped 2 bases from V and 5 bases from J, with 5 bases between. This CDR3 is built from 12 residues.